This T cell receptor beta chain is drawn from a study of blood T cells in healthy people across ages. Each sample used at least 6 million PBMCs. Using a J-beta primer mix together with a sample-barcoded 5' primer, a second PCR was run for 7 to 11 cycles. The template-switch adaptor, which had 12 random nucleotides, put a tag on each cDNA molecule. TCRdb itself ran the 5' RACE reads through MiXCR, one entry per CDR3 protein. The sample lists around 1,100,000 distinct CDR3 sequences, roughly two fifths seen once, with roughly 13% in the top ten. At least ten counts were recorded for this clonotype. The antigen is undetermined. The CDR3 is made up of 13 amino acids. Trimming cost V 6 bases and J 0 bases, with 9 bases left between them. CDR1 and CDR2 (germline): SQVTM, ANQGSEA. Study-level points and caveats: Because sorting was not performed, PBMCs prevented conclusive naive versus antigen-experienced comparison.

The rearrangement links TRBV29-1 to TRBJ2-1, with a weak D call TRBD1 (6 bases). This TCR was sampled from a man aged 18 to 30 in good health. The specimen sequenced was blood. CDR3 residues: CSVGGVSYNEQFF. CDR3 sequence (DNA): TGCAGCGTAGGGGGTGTCTCCTACAATGAGCAGTTCTTC.